This section outlines one T cell receptor beta chain sequence together with its context. Within the sample, other DNA sequences also encode this same CDR3. These data come from a study of blood T cell repertoires in COVID-19. Study-level background: Sources were T cells, B-cell-depleted T cells, or PBMCs; the material itself was cDNA or gDNA.

CDR3 length equals 15 residues. Trimming took 1 base from V and 0 from J, leaving 8 bases between them. Germline V gene data show CDR1 as KGHSH and CDR2 as LQKENI. Sequencing was performed with immunoSEQ multiplex PCR; in TCRdb, only in-frame clones are kept and a portion is missing. Of roughly 150,000 clones in the sample, roughly 86% were seen once. The sequenced sample was peripheral blood. V is TRBV18 and J is TRBJ2-3; a possible D gene is TRBD1 (6 bases). The clonotype originates from a woman of 80 years or more with COVID-19, enrolled during active disease. Written as DNA, the CDR3 is TGTGCCAGCTCACCACTTGGGGGCAGCACAGATACGCAGTATTTT. Its translation: CASSPLGGSTDTQYF.